This T cell receptor (beta chain) was sequenced during a study of blood T cell repertoires in COVID-19 (dated by TCRdb to about 2020). With respect to the entire study: Samples from collaborators originated in the United States, Italy and Spain and spanned both the acute and convalescent phases of COVID-19. The material from the prospective study consisted of cDNA or gDNA derived from T cells, B-cell-depleted T cells, or PBMCs. The dataset comprised deeply sampled blood TCRbeta repertoires from subjects exposed to, actively infected with, or recovered from COVID-19. The repertoires were released in a freely available public database intended as a resource for research on the immune response to SARS-CoV-2. The samples were drawn from the first 160 participants of the ongoing ImmuneRACE study and from 950 to 1,500 subjects provided by 6 global collaborators. Nearly every sample came with metadata listing a de-identified subject ID, COVID-19 status, age in years and sex. Where HLA class I and class II types were available, the types were taken from metadata supplied by the sample provider, not from assay-based typing.

The collaborating institutions used their own protocols to collect whole blood in K2EDTA tubes. For TCRbeta analysis, collaborator samples were shipped as frozen whole blood, as isolated PBMCs, or as DNA extracted from either sample type. Taken from cysteine to phenylalanine, the CDR3 has 15 residues. Only CDR3 DNA is held: 45 bases, read in frame from base 1. V loses 10 bases at its end and J loses 1 base; junction bases beyond the gene matches: 6. CDR1 MNHEY and CDR2 SVGAGI are derived from the germline V gene. TCRbeta CDR3 regions were amplified from genomic DNA using the immunoSEQ Assay, a bias-controlled multiplex PCR. As for the authors' bioinformatics: The number of nucleated cells in each sample was estimated by amplification of reference gene primers within the assay. To quantify the absolute abundance of each unique TCRbeta CDR3 rearrangement, sequence reads were collapsed and filtered. For each sample, productive Simpson clonality was calculated by taking the square root of Simpson's diversity index across productive rearrangements. Not all clones reach the TCRdb copy of this immuneACCESS table, which keeps in-frame sequences only. Checked studies attribute under half of the gap to unresolved V genes and leave the rest unexplained. D and trimming were read from the DNA, whereas the V and J calls and clone size are those reported in that table. For this sample there are roughly 20,000 clones; roughly 80% appear just once. Approximately 11% of the sample is taken by the ten largest.

Paper-wide results and their limitations: The amount of clinical and demographic metadata varied by source and participant and was provided uncurated.

Points on this clone: Its antigen target is currently unknown. Base qualities are not recorded, but no much larger clone differs from it by a single base.

The source material was peripheral blood. The chain is made from TRBV6-5 and TRBJ1-5; TRBD1 lines up with 11 middle nucleotides. This sequence originates from an elderly man with acute or convalescent COVID-19. The encoded CDR3 is CATRTGGTSNQPQHF. Read as DNA, the sequence is TGTGCCACCCGGACAGGGGGCACGAGCAATCAGCCCCAGCATTTT.